One and the same sample provided the 5 T cell receptor beta chains below, sequenced in a study of blood T cell repertoires in COVID-19. Some clones are missing from TCRdb's copy, which holds only in-frame ones; the method was immunoSEQ multiplex PCR. This table has roughly 200,000 clones, roughly 90% appearing once. Specimen: peripheral blood. The receptors originated from a man aged 35 to 55 with acute or convalescent COVID-19.

The chain joins TRBV28 to TRBJ2-7, with D maybe TRBD1 (5 bases). Germline values: CDR1 MDHEN, CDR2 SYDVKM. The CDR3 spans 14 residues. V was shortened by 6 bases and J by 5 bases, with 17 bases between the two germline ends. The CDR3 reads CASSRLGLSDEQYF. CDR3 DNA sequence: TGTGCCAGCAGCCGCTTGGGGCTTAGTGACGAGCAGTACTTC.

The chain has TRBV2 and TRBJ1-3; D unclear. The germline CDR1 and CDR2 sequences are SNHLY and FYNNEI. This CDR3 region has 15 residues. V lost 6 bases to trimming and J lost 8 bases, with 20 bases between them. The CDR3 protein is CASREDRSRADTIYF. In nucleotides, the CDR3 is TGTGCCAGCAGGGAGGACCGATCACGGGCAGACACCATATATTTT.

The chain is built from TRBV6-1 and TRBJ2-1; 9 bases fit TRBD2. Trimming cost V 0 bases and J 11 bases; bases outside gene matches: 11. The germline CDR1 and CDR2 sequences are MNHNS and SASEGT. CDR3 length: 16 residues. The CDR3 nucleotides read TGTGCCAGCAGTGAAGCCCAGCGGGGGGCCGCAATGAAGCAGTTCTTC. Translation: CASSEAQRGAAMKQFF.

This clone is a singleton in its sample. The chain uses TRBV6-5 and TRBJ2-1, with 13 bases fitting TRBD2. The germline V gene encodes CDR1 MNHEY and CDR2 SVGAGI. This CDR3 has 16 amino acids. The V gene end was trimmed by 4 bases and the J gene end by 8 bases; junction bases not matched to a gene: 8. The DNA of the CDR3 is TGTGCCAGCAGTTCCAGAACTAGCGGGGGGGCCCATGAGCAGTTCTTC. Its protein is CASSSRTSGGAHEQFF.

The sample holds a few counts of this clone. V gene TRBV6-5 combines with J gene TRBJ1-6; 8 nucleotides agree with TRBD1. The CDR3 consists of 16 residues. Germline loops: CDR1 MNHEY, CDR2 SVGAGI. V lost 2 bases and J lost 6; bases outside the gene matches: 6. The CDR3 DNA follows: TGTGCCAGCAGTTACAGGGACAGGATGGGTAATTCACCCCTCCACTTT. Protein sequence: CASSYRDRMGNSPLHF.